A single sample is the source of the 18 T cell receptor beta chains below, sequenced in a study of T-cell memory formation after mild COVID-19. TCRdb called the 5' RACE reads again in MiXCR, with one record for every CDR3 protein. This table has about 210,000 distinct CDR3 sequences, more than 9% appearing once. The specimen sequenced was PBMCs or a T cell subset sorted from them (not recorded which). These receptors were collected from a man between 18 and 29 years old who had mild COVID-19 (a few samples of this study predate the infection). Cell type and time point are not known.

The chain recombines TRBV15 with TRBJ2-2, with TRBD1 matching 10 bases. The germline V gene has CDR1 LNHNV and CDR2 YYDKDF (reference sequence). This CDR3 comprises 19 residues. With V trimmed by 2 bases and J by 4 bases, 13 bases remained unmatched. The CDR3 here is CATSRPADRGLQGTGELFF. The CDR3 nucleotides are TGTGCCACCAGCAGACCTGCTGACAGGGGGCTCCAAGGCACCGGGGAGCTGTTTTTT.

The V gene is TRBV5-1, the J gene TRBJ2-6; D tentatively fits TRBD1 or TRBD2 (6 bases each). The V and J ends lost 6 bases and 9 bases respectively, with 16 bases between them. The CDR3 runs 14 residues. Germline CDR1 is SGHRS and CDR2 is YFSETQ. The CDR3 nucleotides read TGCGCCAGCACACGAGGGGGGACCGACAACGTCCTGACTTTC. It codes for CASTRGGTDNVLTF.

There are a few counts of this clonotype. V and J are TRBV7-3 and TRBJ1-6, with D possibly matching TRBD1 (5 bases). CDR1 is SGHTA and CDR2 is FQGTGA in the germline V gene. This CDR3 has 15 residues. With 5 bases removed from V and 0 bases from J, the gap between germline ends came to 8 bases. The CDR3 DNA reads as TGTGCCAGCAGCCGGCAGGGCTCCTATAATTCACCCCTCCACTTT. This codes for CASSRQGSYNSPLHF.

This clonotype occurred many times. This chain connects TRBV20-1 to TRBJ2-1; D call uncertain. This CDR3 is built from 12 residues. The V end lost 5 bases, the J end lost 7 bases, and 12 bases lay between the germline ends. The germline V gene has CDR1 DFQATT and CDR2 SNEGSKA (reference sequence). In DNA, the CDR3 is TGCAGTGCTCCTAGGTCGGATAATGAGCAGTTCTTC. Translating it yields CSAPRSDNEQFF.

This clonotype occurred many times. The chain links TRBV12-3 or TRBV12-4 to TRBJ2-2; 7 nucleotides match TRBD1. CDR3 length: 15 amino acids. V lost 6 bases and J lost 3; bases outside the gene matches: 7. CDR3 nucleotide sequence: TGTGCCAGCAGACTGGGACAGAGAGACACCGGGGAGCTGTTTTTT. It specifies CASRLGQRDTGELFF.

In regard to this clonotype: Given the absence of the conserved phenylalanine or tryptophan at the CDR3 end, a read error is likely. The V gene is TRBV14, the J gene TRBJ2-3; tentatively, D is TRBD1 (7 bases). Germline CDR1 reads SGHDN; CDR2 reads FVKESK. The CDR3 consists of 13 residues. Trimming stripped 3 bases from V and 5 bases from J, with 9 bases between. This CDR3 reads CASSHQGGDTQYL. DNA for the CDR3: TGTGCCAGCAGCCACCAGGGGGGAGATACGCAGTATTTA.

The V call is TRBV5-1, the J call TRBJ1-4, with D hard to call. This CDR3 contains 14 residues. In germline, CDR1 is SGHRS, CDR2 YFSETQ. V lost 4 bases and J 6 bases, leaving 13 bases between the germline ends. The CDR3 spells CASSPRSTDEKLFF. Written as DNA, the CDR3 is TGCGCCAGCAGCCCCCGGTCGACGGATGAAAAACTGTTTTTT. The complete variable domain, with remaining parts taken from reference TRBV5-1 and TRBJ1-4, reads KAGVTQTPRYLIKTRGQQVTLSCSPISGHRSVSWYQQTPGQGLQFLFEYFSETQRNKGNFPGRFSGRQFSNSRSEMNVSTLELGDSALYLCASSPRSTDEKLFFGSGTQLSVL.

This clonotype turned up a few times. The chain employs TRBV3-1 and TRBJ2-2, with D unresolved. The V end lost 0 bases, the J end lost 8 bases, and 10 bases lay between the germline ends. This CDR3 spans 14 amino acids. Germline CDR1 reads LGHDT; CDR2 reads YNNKEL (reference sequence). The DNA for the CDR3 is TGTGCCAGCAGCCAAGAATGGGCGAGGGGGGAGCTGTTTTTT. This encodes CASSQEWARGELFF.

This rearrangement joins TRBV4-2 to TRBJ1-2; 8 bases agree with TRBD1. Germline trimming cut 3 bases from V and 2 bases from J; bases unmatched to any gene: 8. CDR3 size: 16 residues. The germline V gene encodes CDR1 LGHNA and CDR2 YNFKEQ. The CDR3, as DNA: TGTGCCAGCAGCCACTCCTGGACAGGGAGGAACTATGGCTACACCTTC. Its protein is CASSHSWTGRNYGYTF.

The table lists this clonotype with many counts. The chain recombines TRBV10-1 with TRBJ2-1, with TRBD1 as a possible D gene (5 bases). CDR1 and CDR2 (germline): WNHNN, SYGVQD (reference sequence). V shed 6 bases and J shed 8 bases, with 17 bases lying between them. The CDR3 runs to 14 residues. The CDR3 bases are TGCGCCAGCAGACAAACCCAGGGAAGCGATGAGCAGTTCTTC. Protein sequence: CASRQTQGSDEQFF.

The genes are TRBV4-1 and TRBJ2-5; 15 bases map to TRBD2. The CDR3 is 21 amino acids. Germline CDR1 is MGHRA and CDR2 is YSYEKL. Trimming removed 0 bases from V and 5 bases from J; junction bases left unmatched: 16. This chain's CDR3 is CASSQEPTRGLAGGPRETQYF. DNA of the CDR3: TGCGCCAGCAGCCAAGAACCCACACGAGGACTAGCGGGGGGGCCAAGGGAGACCCAGTACTTC.

This clonotype was found a few times. The chain joins TRBV27 to TRBJ2-2; 12 positions agree with TRBD2. J lost 4 bases, V lost 3 bases, and 12 bases had no gene match. Germline V gene sequence: CDR1 MNHEY, CDR2 SMNVEV (reference sequence). There are 19 residues in the CDR3. Here the CDR3 reads CASSFGDLAGGPGTGELFF. The DNA for the CDR3 is TGTGCCAGCAGTTTCGGCGATCTAGCGGGGGGGCCCGGCACCGGGGAGCTGTTTTTT.

This clonotype has a handful of counts. The J gene is TRBJ2-7, the V gene TRBV5-6; D not certain. Germline V gives CDR1 SGHDT, CDR2 YYEEEE. The CDR3 runs 16 residues. With 4 bases removed from V and 0 bases from J, the gap between germline ends came to 17 bases. The CDR3 DNA sequence: TGTGCCAGCAGCCACCGCGGTAGGGCCGACTCCTACGAGCAGTACTTC. Translating it yields CASSHRGRADSYEQYF.

This clonotype was counted a few times. The CDR3: CATSDPGTGRADTQYF. The CDR3 nucleotides read TGTGCCACCAGTGATCCCGGGACAGGGCGGGCAGATACGCAGTATTTT. V gene TRBV24-1 combines with J gene TRBJ2-3; 9 nucleotides match TRBD1. This CDR3 spans 16 amino acids. The junction had 7 bases not matched to a gene; V was cut back by 3 bases and J by 4 bases. Per germline, CDR1 KGHDR and CDR2 SFDVKD.

This clonotype was counted between two and nine times. The rearrangement joins TRBV4-1 to TRBJ1-2; D call uncertain. V shed 6 bases and J shed 0 bases, with 17 bases lying between them. Germline V CDR1 and CDR2: MGHRA, YSYEKL. This CDR3 contains 16 residues. The CDR3 reads CASSLRLTGANYGYTF. The DNA for the CDR3 is TGCGCCAGCAGTTTAAGACTCACCGGGGCTAACTATGGCTACACCTTC.

This chain joins TRBV5-1 and TRBJ1-1; D call uncertain. CDR1 and CDR2 (germline): SGHRS, YFSETQ. Trimming took 4 bases from V and 3 from J, leaving 10 bases between them. The CDR3 spans 13 residues. The CDR3 sequence is CASSSTGDTEAFF. The CDR3 DNA reads as TGCGCCAGCAGCAGCACGGGAGACACTGAAGCTTTCTTT.

This clonotype was counted a few times. The chain links TRBV3-2 to TRBJ1-1. TRBV3-2 is tagged as a pseudogene. The CDR3 is made up of 14 amino acids. In nucleotides, the CDR3 is TGTGCCAGCAGCCCTACAGAGCTGAACACTGAAGCTTTCTTT. It yields the protein CASSPTELNTEAFF.

This clonotype was counted between two and nine times. The gene calls are TRBV6-6 and TRBJ2-5; 10 bases are a match to TRBD2. CDR3 size: 15 residues. CDR1 MNHNY and CDR2 SVGAGI come from the germline V gene (reference sequence). With V trimmed by 0 bases and J by 3 bases, 1 base remained unmatched. In DNA, the CDR3 is TGTGCCAGCAGTTACTCCACTAGCGGGGAAGAGACCCAGTACTTC. This gives the protein CASSYSTSGEETQYF.